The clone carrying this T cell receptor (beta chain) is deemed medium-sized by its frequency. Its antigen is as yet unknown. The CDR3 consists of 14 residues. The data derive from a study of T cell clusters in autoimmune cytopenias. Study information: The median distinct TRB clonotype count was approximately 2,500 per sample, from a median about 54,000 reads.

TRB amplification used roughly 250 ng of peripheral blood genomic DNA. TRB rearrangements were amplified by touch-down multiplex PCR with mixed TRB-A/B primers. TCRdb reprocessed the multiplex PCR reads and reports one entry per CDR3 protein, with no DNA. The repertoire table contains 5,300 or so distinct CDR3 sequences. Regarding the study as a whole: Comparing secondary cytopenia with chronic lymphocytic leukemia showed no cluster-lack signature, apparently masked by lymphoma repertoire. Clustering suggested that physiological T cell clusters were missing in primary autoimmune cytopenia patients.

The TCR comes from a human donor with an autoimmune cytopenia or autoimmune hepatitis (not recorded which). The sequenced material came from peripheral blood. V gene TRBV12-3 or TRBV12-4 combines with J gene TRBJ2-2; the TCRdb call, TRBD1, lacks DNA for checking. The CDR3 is CASSLSLGAGELFF.